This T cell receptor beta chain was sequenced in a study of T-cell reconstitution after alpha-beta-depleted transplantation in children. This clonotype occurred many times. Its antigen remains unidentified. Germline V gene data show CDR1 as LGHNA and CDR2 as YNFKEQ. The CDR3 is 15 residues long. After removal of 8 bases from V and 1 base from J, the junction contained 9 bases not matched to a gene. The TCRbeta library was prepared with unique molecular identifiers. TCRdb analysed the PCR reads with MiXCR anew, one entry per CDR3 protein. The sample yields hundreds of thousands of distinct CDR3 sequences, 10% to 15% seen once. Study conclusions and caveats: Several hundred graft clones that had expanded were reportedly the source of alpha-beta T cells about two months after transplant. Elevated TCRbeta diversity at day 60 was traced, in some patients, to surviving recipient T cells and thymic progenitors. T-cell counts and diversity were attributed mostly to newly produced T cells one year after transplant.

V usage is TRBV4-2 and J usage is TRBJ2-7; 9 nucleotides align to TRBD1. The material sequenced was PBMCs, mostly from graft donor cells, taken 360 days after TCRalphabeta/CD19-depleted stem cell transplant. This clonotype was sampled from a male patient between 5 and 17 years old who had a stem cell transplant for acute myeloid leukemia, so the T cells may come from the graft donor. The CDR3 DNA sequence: TGTGCCAGCCGACGGGACAGGGTGGGGTCCTACGAGCAGTACTTC. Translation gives CASRRDRVGSYEQYF.